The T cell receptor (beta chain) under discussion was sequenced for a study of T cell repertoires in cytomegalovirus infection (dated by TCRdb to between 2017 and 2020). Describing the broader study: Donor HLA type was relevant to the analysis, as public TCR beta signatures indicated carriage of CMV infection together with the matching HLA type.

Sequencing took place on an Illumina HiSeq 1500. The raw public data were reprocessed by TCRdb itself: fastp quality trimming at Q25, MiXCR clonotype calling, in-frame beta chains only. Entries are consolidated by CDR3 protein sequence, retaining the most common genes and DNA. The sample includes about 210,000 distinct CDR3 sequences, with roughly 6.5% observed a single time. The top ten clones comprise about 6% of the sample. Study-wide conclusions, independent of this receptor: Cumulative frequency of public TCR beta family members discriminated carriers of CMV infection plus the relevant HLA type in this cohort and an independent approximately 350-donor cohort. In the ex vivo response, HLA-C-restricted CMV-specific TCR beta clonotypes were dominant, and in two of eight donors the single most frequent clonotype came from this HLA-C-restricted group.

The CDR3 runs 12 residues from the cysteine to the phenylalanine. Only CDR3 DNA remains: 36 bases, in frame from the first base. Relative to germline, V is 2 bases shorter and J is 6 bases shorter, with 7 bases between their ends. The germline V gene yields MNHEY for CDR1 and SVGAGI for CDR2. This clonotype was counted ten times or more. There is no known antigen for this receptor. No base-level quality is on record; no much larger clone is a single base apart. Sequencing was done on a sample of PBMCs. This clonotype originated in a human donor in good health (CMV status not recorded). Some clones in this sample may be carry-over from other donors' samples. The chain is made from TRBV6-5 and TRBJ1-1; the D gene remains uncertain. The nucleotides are TGTGCCAGCAGTTACATCGGCTCTGAAGCTTTCTTT. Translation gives CASSYIGSEAFF.